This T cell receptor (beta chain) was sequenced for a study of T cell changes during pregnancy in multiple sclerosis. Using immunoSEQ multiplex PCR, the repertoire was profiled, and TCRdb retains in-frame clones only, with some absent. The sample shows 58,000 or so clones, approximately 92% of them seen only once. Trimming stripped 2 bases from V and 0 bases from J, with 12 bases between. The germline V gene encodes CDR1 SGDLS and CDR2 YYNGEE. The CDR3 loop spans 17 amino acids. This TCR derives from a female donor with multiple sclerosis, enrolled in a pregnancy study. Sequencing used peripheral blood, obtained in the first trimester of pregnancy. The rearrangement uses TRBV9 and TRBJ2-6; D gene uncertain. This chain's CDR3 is CASSVRVSSSGANVLTF. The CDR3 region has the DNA TGTGCCAGCAGCGTTCGCGTGTCGAGCTCTGGGGCCAACGTCCTGACTTTC.